What follows are 17 T cell receptor beta chains derived from one specimen sequenced in a study of graft-versus-host responses after intestinal transplantation. Only in-frame clones appear in the TCRdb table, and some are missing; sequencing was by immunoSEQ multiplex PCR. The sample consists of about 100,000 clones, approximately 86% of them appearing once. What these receptors recognize is not known. Sequences were derived from unstimulated CD4+ T cells sorted from spleen or lymph node cells, sampled before transplant. The receptors derive from a human donor who was the organ donor for an intestinal transplant.

This sequence joins TRBV19 and TRBJ1-5; the D gene is possibly TRBD1 (6 bases). Germline-derived CDR1 and CDR2 are LNHDA and SQIVND (reference sequence). The V and J ends lost 3 bases and 2 bases respectively, with 8 bases between them. This CDR3 is built from 14 residues. The CDR3, as DNA: TGTGCCAGTAGTATCCGACAGGGCAATCAGCCCCAGCATTTT. Residues: CASSIRQGNQPQHF. The variable domain in full, completed from reference TRBV19 and TRBJ1-5, reads DGGITQSPKYLFRKEGQNVTLSCEQNLNHDAMYWYRQDPGQGLRLIYYSQIVNDFQKGDIAEGYSVSREKKESFPLTVTSAQKNPTAFYLCASSIRQGNQPQHFGDGTRLSIL.

The chain couples TRBV6-1 to TRBJ1-1; no firm D call. Germline CDR1 MNHNS, CDR2 SASEGT. This CDR3 spans 15 amino acids. V lost 3 bases to trimming and J lost 4 bases, with 15 bases between them. CDR3 in DNA: TGTGCCAGCAGTGACTGGACCCGAGGGAGCACTGAAGCTTTCTTT. Translated, it gives CASSDWTRGSTEAFF.

The rearrangement uses TRBV10-3 and TRBJ2-7, with D possibly TRBD2 on 6 matching bases. Germline V gene data show CDR1 as ENHRY and CDR2 as SYGVKD. The CDR3 has 14 residues. V shed 6 bases and J shed 2 bases, with 14 bases lying between them. This CDR3 reads CAISGGLQPYEQYF. CDR3 sequence (DNA): TGTGCCATCAGCGGAGGGCTGCAGCCCTACGAGCAGTACTTC.

The chain employs TRBV27 and TRBJ2-5; the D is unclear. Germline V gives CDR1 MNHEY, CDR2 SMNVEV (reference sequence). Trimming removed 5 bases at V and 4 bases at J, with 14 bases between. This CDR3 contains 14 residues. CDR3 sequence (DNA): TGTGCCAGCAGTCCAATAGGGCCGAGAGAGACCCAGTACTTC. This codes for CASSPIGPRETQYF.

This rearrangement joins TRBV5-1 to TRBJ1-2; D is undetermined. Germline CDR1 SGHRS, CDR2 YFSETQ. This CDR3 has 12 residues. V was trimmed by 0 bases and J by 7 bases, leaving 7 bases between them. CDR3 residues: CASSLGGFGYTF. CDR3 in DNA: TGCGCCAGCAGCTTGGGAGGGTTTGGCTACACCTTC.

This rearrangement joins TRBV2 to TRBJ2-7, with 9 nucleotides matching TRBD1. Germline trimming cut 6 bases from V and 3 bases from J; bases unmatched to any gene: 12. The CDR3 is 16 residues long. Germline CDR1 SNHLY, CDR2 FYNNEI. CDR3 sequence: CASRSDWGTGRYEQYF. The DNA for the CDR3 is TGTGCCAGCAGAAGTGATTGGGGGACAGGGCGCTACGAGCAGTACTTC.

The V call is TRBV5-4, the J call TRBJ2-4; unclear D gene. The V gene lost 4 bases and the J gene lost 15 bases, with 20 bases spanning the gap. The CDR3 contains 13 residues. Germline V lookup: CDR1 SGHNT, CDR2 YYREEE (reference sequence). CDR3 residues: CASSKLPGFASYF. The CDR3 region has the DNA TGTGCCAGCAGCAAACTACCGGGTTTTGCCTCGTACTTC.

The sample holds one count of this clone. This chain joins TRBV25-1 and TRBJ1-4; 7 bases align to TRBD1. The germline V gene has CDR1 MGHDK and CDR2 SYGVNS. The V and J ends lost 6 bases and 8 bases, in that order; junction bases with no gene match: 21. CDR3 length: 18 amino acids. The CDR3 region is CASRSGSGRSGGLEKLFF. CDR3 bases: TGTGCCAGCAGGTCGGGGTCGGGTCGATCAGGGGGACTAGAAAAACTGTTTTTT.

Written as DNA, the CDR3 is TGTGCCAGCAGTGAACGGACTCAGAACACTGAAGCTTTCTTT. This codes for CASSERTQNTEAFF. V gene TRBV2 combines with J gene TRBJ1-1, with D hard to call. The V and J ends lost 2 bases and 1 base respectively, with 8 bases between them. From germline, CDR1 is SNHLY and CDR2 FYNNEI. The CDR3 is 14 residues long.

This sequence joins TRBV6-5 and TRBJ1-4; no reliable D call. V was cut by 5 bases and J by 0 bases, with 7 bases left in between. The CDR3 spans 14 residues. Germline V CDR1 and CDR2: MNHEY, SVGAGI. CDR3 sequence: CASSRRATNEKLFF. CDR3 nucleotides: TGTGCCAGCAGTCGACGGGCAACTAATGAAAAACTGTTTTTT.

The chain joins TRBV2 to TRBJ2-7; 7 bases are a match to TRBD2. J lost 2 bases, V lost 4 bases, and 14 bases had no gene match. Germline V gives CDR1 SNHLY, CDR2 FYNNEI. The CDR3 consists of 17 residues. CDR3 residues: CASSGGMSSGSTYEQYF. The DNA of the CDR3 is TGTGCCAGCAGTGGAGGAATGAGTAGCGGGTCCACCTACGAGCAGTACTTC.

The chain is built from TRBV5-1 and TRBJ1-3, with D hard to call. Trimming cost V 0 bases and J 0 bases, with 10 bases left between them. This CDR3 region has 16 residues. Germline V gene sequence: CDR1 SGHRS, CDR2 YFSETQ. The CDR3, as DNA: TGCGCCAGCAGCTTGGTTTCATTGAGCTCTGGAAACACCATATATTTT. The encoded protein is CASSLVSLSSGNTIYF.

The rearrangement links TRBV11-2 to TRBJ1-1; D is unresolved. The germline gives CDR1 SGHAT, CDR2 FQNNGV. V dropped 0 bases and J dropped 7 bases, with 6 bases sitting between them. The CDR3 consists of 12 residues. The CDR3 protein is CASSLEQSEAFF. The DNA for the CDR3 is TGTGCCAGCAGCTTAGAACAGAGTGAAGCTTTCTTT.

This sequence joins TRBV18 and TRBJ2-3; 8 nucleotides agree with TRBD1. V lost 0 bases and J lost 2; bases outside the gene matches: 7. Germline CDR1 is KGHSH and CDR2 is LQKENI. The CDR3 has 17 amino acids. The CDR3 spells CASSPPAWQGATDTQYF. DNA for the CDR3: TGTGCCAGCTCACCACCGGCGTGGCAGGGGGCCACAGATACGCAGTATTTT.

The rearrangement joins TRBV15 to TRBJ2-1; D is perhaps TRBD2 (6 bases). The CDR3 has 13 amino acids. Germline assignment: CDR1 LNHNV and CDR2 YYDKDF (reference sequence). The ends were cut back, 0 bases at V and 10 bases at J, with 10 bases in the middle. In DNA, the CDR3 is TGTGCCACCAGCAGAGATTTAGGACTAGAGCAGTTCTTC. Translation: CATSRDLGLEQFF.

The chain links TRBV2 to TRBJ1-5; D is unclear. The ends were cut back, 7 bases at V and 2 bases at J, with 6 bases in the middle. The CDR3 contains 12 residues. Looked up from germline, CDR1 is SNHLY and CDR2 is FYNNEI. Here the CDR3 reads CASNRGNQPQHF. In DNA, the CDR3 is TGTGCCAGCAACCGTGGCAATCAGCCCCAGCATTTT.

The J gene is TRBJ2-3, the V gene TRBV19; maybe TRBD1 (5 bases). Germline loops: CDR1 LNHDA, CDR2 SQIVND (reference sequence). The ends were cut back, 5 bases at V and 0 bases at J, with 6 bases in the middle. This CDR3 has 13 residues. As DNA, the CDR3 is TGTGCCAGTAGTGACAGTAGCACAGATACGCAGTATTTT. Translation gives CASSDSSTDTQYF.